Listed below are T cell receptor beta chains from one sample, sequenced in a study of T cell changes during pregnancy in multiple sclerosis. Only in-frame clones appear in the TCRdb table, and some are missing; sequencing was by immunoSEQ multiplex PCR. This sample carries 60,000 or so clones, 90% to 95% of them seen once, and the ten largest clones take around 0.85%. This material consisted of peripheral blood, taken before pregnancy. The receptors shown here come from a female donor with multiple sclerosis, enrolled in a pregnancy study. CDR3s include the opening cysteine and the closing phenylalanine or tryptophan. A D gene is named only where the DNA matches it firmly. Expanded clones are given a class, and other clones once, few, many or no size at all.

j_gene: TRBJ1-1
v_gene: TRBV6-5
abundance: once
len: 14
d_gene: -
CDR3nt: TGTGCCAGCAGTTACTCGGGGTCGGGGACTGAAGCTTTCTTT
CDR3aa: CASSYSGSGTEAFF

j_gene: TRBJ1-2
v_gene: TRBV6-5
abundance: -
len: 15
d_gene: -
CDR3nt: TGTGCCAGCAGCCCTGGGGGCGCAAAACCCTATGGCTACACCTTC
CDR3aa: CASSPGGAKPYGYTF

j_gene: TRBJ1-1
v_gene: TRBV7-6
abundance: once
len: 16
d_gene: -
CDR3nt: TGTGCCAGCAGCTTAACCGTCACCCCTTCGAGCACTGAAGCTTTCTTT
CDR3aa: CASSLTVTPSSTEAFF

j_gene: TRBJ1-2
v_gene: TRBV5-1
abundance: once
len: 14
d_gene: -
CDR3nt: TGCGCCAGCAGCTTGGGCGGGATTAACTATGGCTACACCTTC
CDR3aa: CASSLGGINYGYTF

j_gene: TRBJ2-7
v_gene: TRBV30
abundance: once
len: 14
d_gene: TRBD1
CDR3nt: TGTGCCTGGAAACCGACAGGGCGAAGCTACGAGCAGTACTTC
CDR3aa: CAWKPTGRSYEQYF

j_gene: TRBJ2-2
v_gene: TRBV2
abundance: -
len: 14
d_gene: -
CDR3nt: TGTGCCAGCAGTAAAGACCAGGGGACCGGGGAGCTGTTTTTT
CDR3aa: CASSKDQGTGELFF

j_gene: TRBJ1-6
v_gene: TRBV14
abundance: -
len: 15
d_gene: -
CDR3nt: TGTGCCAGCAGCCAGGGGCAGGGCCATAATTCACCCCTCCACTTT
CDR3aa: CASSQGQGHNSPLHF

j_gene: TRBJ1-2
v_gene: TRBV19
abundance: once
len: 13
d_gene: TRBD1
CDR3nt: TGTGCCAGTAGTAAACAGGGGACCTATGGCTACACCTTC
CDR3aa: CASSKQGTYGYTF

j_gene: TRBJ1-3
v_gene: TRBV4-3
abundance: -
len: 15
d_gene: TRBD1
CDR3nt: TGCGCCAGCAGCCAAGGGACAGGGACCCTTTCCACCATATATTTT
CDR3aa: CASSQGTGTLSTIYF

j_gene: TRBJ2-3
v_gene: TRBV9
abundance: -
len: 15
d_gene: TRBD2
CDR3nt: TGTGCCAGCAGCGGACTAGCGGGGCCGACAGATACGCAGTATTTT
CDR3aa: CASSGLAGPTDTQYF

j_gene: TRBJ1-1
v_gene: TRBV9
abundance: -
len: 15
d_gene: -
CDR3nt: TGTGCCAGCAGCGTAGTCGGGGGTATGAACACTGAAGCTTTCTTT
CDR3aa: CASSVVGGMNTEAFF

j_gene: TRBJ1-1
v_gene: TRBV13
abundance: -
len: 12
d_gene: TRBD1
CDR3nt: TGTGCCAGCAGGGACAGGGGCTCTGAAGCTTTCTTT
CDR3aa: CASRDRGSEAFF

j_gene: TRBJ2-1
v_gene: TRBV27
abundance: -
len: 21
d_gene: TRBD1
CDR3nt: TGTGCCAGCACCACGAATGGCAACCCCTATTTTCGGGACAGGTTAGGCAATGAGCAGTTCTTC
CDR3aa: CASTTNGNPYFRDRLGNEQFF

j_gene: TRBJ1-6
v_gene: TRBV7-2
abundance: -
len: 16
d_gene: TRBD1
CDR3nt: TGTGCCAGCAGGAAATCAGGGGGTAGTTATAATTCACCCCTCCACTTT
CDR3aa: CASRKSGGSYNSPLHF

j_gene: TRBJ2-7
v_gene: TRBV5-1
abundance: -
len: 14
d_gene: TRBD2
CDR3nt: TGCGCCAGCAGACCGGGGGGGGGCCTTTACGAGCAGTACTTC
CDR3aa: CASRPGGGLYEQYF

j_gene: TRBJ1-6
v_gene: TRBV30
abundance: -
len: 13
d_gene: -
CDR3nt: TGTGCCTGGAGCAGGGTCAATCATTCACCCCTCCACTTT
CDR3aa: CAWSRVNHSPLHF

j_gene: TRBJ2-5
v_gene: TRBV21-1
abundance: -
len: 10
d_gene: -
CDR3nt: TGTGCCAGCACCCTGGAGACCCAGTACTTC
CDR3aa: CASTLETQYF

j_gene: TRBJ1-5
v_gene: TRBV7-2
abundance: once
len: 12
d_gene: -
CDR3nt: TGTGCCAGCAGCTACAACAGGGAGCCCCAGCATTTT
CDR3aa: CASSYNREPQHF

j_gene: TRBJ2-1
v_gene: TRBV2
abundance: -
len: 14
d_gene: TRBD1
CDR3nt: TGTGCCAGCAGAGCCGGACAGGGGAGGGGTGAGCAGTTCTTC
CDR3aa: CASRAGQGRGEQFF

j_gene: TRBJ2-1
v_gene: TRBV5-6
abundance: -
len: 19
d_gene: TRBD2
CDR3nt: TGTGCCAGCAGCCTCAGGAGAGCGGGGAAGGCGGGCTCCTACAATGAGCAGTTCTTC
CDR3aa: CASSLRRAGKAGSYNEQFF

j_gene: TRBJ1-1
v_gene: TRBV7-9
abundance: -
len: 16
d_gene: TRBD1
CDR3nt: TGTGCCAGCAGCATCCTTACAGGGGAGAAAGGCACTGAAGCTTTCTTT
CDR3aa: CASSILTGEKGTEAFF

j_gene: TRBJ2-2
v_gene: TRBV4-3
abundance: -
len: 17
d_gene: TRBD2
CDR3nt: TGCGCCAGCAGCCACCCCACTAGCGGGCCGAACACCGGGGAGCTGTTTTTT
CDR3aa: CASSHPTSGPNTGELFF

j_gene: TRBJ2-3
v_gene: TRBV21-1
abundance: once
len: 17
d_gene: -
CDR3nt: TGTGCCAGCAGCAAGGTATTGGGGGGAGGTTTCACAGATACGCAGTATTTT
CDR3aa: CASSKVLGGGFTDTQYF

j_gene: TRBJ2-5
v_gene: TRBV21-1
abundance: -
len: 14
d_gene: -
CDR3nt: TGTGCCGGCTCCTCACAGGACCTTAGGGAGACCCAGTACTTC
CDR3aa: CAGSSQDLRETQYF

j_gene: TRBJ2-1
v_gene: TRBV7-2
abundance: -
len: 17
d_gene: -
CDR3nt: TGTGCCAGCAGCTTAGAGCGCCCTAGTAGGTCCTACAATGAGCAGTTCTTC
CDR3aa: CASSLERPSRSYNEQFF

j_gene: TRBJ1-2
v_gene: TRBV4-2
abundance: -
len: 20
d_gene: TRBD1
CDR3nt: TGTGCCAGCAGCGGACGGACAGGACAGTCCCCCCAACAGTCTAACTATGGCTACACCTTC
CDR3aa: CASSGRTGQSPQQSNYGYTF

j_gene: TRBJ2-5
v_gene: TRBV4-2
abundance: -
len: 16
d_gene: TRBD2
CDR3nt: TGTGCCAGCAGCCCCACAACCAGCGGGGGACAAGAGACCCAGTACTTC
CDR3aa: CASSPTTSGGQETQYF

j_gene: TRBJ2-3
v_gene: TRBV7-3
abundance: -
len: 14
d_gene: -
CDR3nt: TGTGCCAGCAGCCCCGCGGGGAGCACAGATACGCAGTATTTT
CDR3aa: CASSPAGSTDTQYF

j_gene: TRBJ2-5
v_gene: TRBV7-2
abundance: -
len: 14
d_gene: -
CDR3nt: TGTGCCAGCAGCTTGTGGGCTAACCAAGAGACCCAGTACTTC
CDR3aa: CASSLWANQETQYF

j_gene: TRBJ2-1
v_gene: TRBV9
abundance: -
len: 16
d_gene: TRBD1
CDR3nt: TGTGCCAGCAGCGCCCAGACAGGGGGCGTCTACAATGAGCAGTTCTTC
CDR3aa: CASSAQTGGVYNEQFF

j_gene: TRBJ1-4
v_gene: TRBV7-2
abundance: -
len: 13
d_gene: -
CDR3nt: TGTGCCAGCAGCTTAGACAGGGATGAAAAACTGTTTTTT
CDR3aa: CASSLDRDEKLFF

j_gene: TRBJ1-1
v_gene: TRBV6-6
abundance: -
len: 14
d_gene: TRBD1
CDR3nt: TGTGCCAGCAGACAAACCTCAGGGGGAGCTCGGGCTTTCTTT
CDR3aa: CASRQTSGGARAFF

j_gene: TRBJ1-2
v_gene: TRBV6-5
abundance: -
len: 11
d_gene: TRBD1
CDR3nt: TGTGCCAGCAGTACAGGGGGGGCCTACACCTTC
CDR3aa: CASSTGGAYTF

j_gene: TRBJ2-7
v_gene: TRBV14
abundance: once
len: 15
d_gene: TRBD1
CDR3nt: TGTGCCAGCAGCCGCGGGACAGGGCGCTCCTACGAGCAGTACTTC
CDR3aa: CASSRGTGRSYEQYF

j_gene: TRBJ1-1
v_gene: TRBV20-1
abundance: few
len: 11
d_gene: -
CDR3nt: TGCAGTGCTAGACCATACACTGAAGCTTTCTTT
CDR3aa: CSARPYTEAFF

j_gene: TRBJ1-1
v_gene: TRBV6-1
abundance: -
len: 15
d_gene: -
CDR3nt: TGTGCCAGCAGTCCCTCAGGCCCGGGAAGGACTGAAGCTTTCTTT
CDR3aa: CASSPSGPGRTEAFF

j_gene: TRBJ2-3
v_gene: TRBV5-4
abundance: -
len: 15
d_gene: TRBD2
CDR3nt: TGTGCCAGCAGTCCCATACGGGGGGGCCTAGGTACGCAGTATTTT
CDR3aa: CASSPIRGGLGTQYF

j_gene: TRBJ2-6
v_gene: TRBV7-2
abundance: -
len: 18
d_gene: TRBD1
CDR3nt: TGTGCCAGCAGCTTAGTACAGGGGGTTCTCTCTGGGGCCAACGTCCTGACTTTC
CDR3aa: CASSLVQGVLSGANVLTF

j_gene: TRBJ2-1
v_gene: TRBV18
abundance: -
len: 14
d_gene: TRBD2
CDR3nt: TGTGCCAGCTCACCCGGGGGGGAGTCAAGCGAGCAGTTCTTC
CDR3aa: CASSPGGESSEQFF

j_gene: TRBJ1-2
v_gene: TRBV6-6
abundance: -
len: 12
d_gene: -
CDR3nt: TGTGCCAGCAGTCTTCGTAACTATGGCTACACCTTC
CDR3aa: CASSLRNYGYTF

j_gene: TRBJ2-5
v_gene: TRBV5-4
abundance: -
len: 16
d_gene: TRBD2
CDR3nt: TGTGCCAGCAGCTTGGGCGGGGGGGCGGTACAAGAGACCCAGTACTTC
CDR3aa: CASSLGGGAVQETQYF

j_gene: TRBJ1-5
v_gene: TRBV19
abundance: once
len: 17
d_gene: -
CDR3nt: TGTGCCAGTAGTATCACGGCAGGGTGGAGTAGCAATCAGCCCCAGCATTTT
CDR3aa: CASSITAGWSSNQPQHF

j_gene: TRBJ1-2
v_gene: TRBV11-2
abundance: -
len: 18
d_gene: TRBD1
CDR3nt: TGTGCCAGCAGCCTCCATAGGAGCCAGGGGGCGACTAACTATGGCTACACCTTC
CDR3aa: CASSLHRSQGATNYGYTF